The 30 T cell receptor beta chains below come from one sample, sequenced in a study of T cells in Graves' hyperthyroidism and ophthalmopathy. TCR beta CDR3 sequences were amplified from RNA transcripts. First-round RT-PCR targeting the TCR CDR3 was performed with the HTBI primer set. TCRdb re-analysed the multiplex PCR reads in MiXCR, keeping a single row per CDR3 protein. The sample lists about 420,000 distinct CDR3 sequences, about 15% occurring once. Sequences were obtained from blood. These receptor sequences come from a woman aged 18-29 years with Graves' hyperthyroidism.

The rearrangement links TRBV14 to TRBJ2-7; TRBD2 agrees at 9 bases. Germline loops: CDR1 SGHDN, CDR2 FVKESK. The J segment lost 1 base and the V segment lost 6 bases, leaving 10 bases of the junction unmatched. The CDR3 runs 16 residues. CDR3 sequence (DNA): TGTGCCAGCAGGTTTCCCCCCACTAGCGGGTCCTACGAGCAGTACTTC. It yields the protein CASRFPPTSGSYEQYF.

The rearrangement links TRBV7-6 to TRBJ2-5; TRBD2 might be the D (6 bases). Trimming cost V 2 bases and J 2 bases, with 12 bases left between them. CDR3 length equals 15 residues. Looked up from germline, CDR1 is SGHVS and CDR2 is FNYEAQ. The CDR3 region has the DNA TGTGCCAGCAGCTTACGGGGAGGACCGCAAGAGACCCAGTACTTC. Translation gives CASSLRGGPQETQYF. Variable domain in full (rest from reference TRBV7-6 and TRBJ2-5): GAGVSQSPRYKVTKRGQDVALRCDPISGHVSLYWYRQALGQGPEFLTYFNYEAQQDKSGLPNDRFSAERPEGSISTLTIQRTEQRDSAMYRCASSLRGGPQETQYFGPGTRLLVL.

V is TRBV27 and J is TRBJ2-5; D is ambiguous. V gave up 2 bases and J gave up 5 bases, with 12 bases separating them. The germline V gene has CDR1 MNHEY and CDR2 SMNVEV (reference sequence). The CDR3 covers 14 residues. The CDR3 DNA reads TGTGCCAGCAGTTTACAACACCCGCTGGAGACCCAGTACTTC. Its protein product is CASSLQHPLETQYF.

The chain uses TRBV5-8 and TRBJ1-2; D remains unclear. The V and J ends lost 3 bases and 3 bases respectively, with 9 bases between them. Germline V CDR1 and CDR2: SGHTS, YDEGEE. The CDR3 contains 13 residues. The CDR3 nucleotides are TGTGCCAGCAGCTGGAACGGGGACTATGGCTACACCTTC. It encodes CASSWNGDYGYTF.

At least ten counts were recorded for this clonotype. Written as DNA, the CDR3 is TGCAGTGCCCTGGACAGGGACAGAACGGAGACCCAGTACTTC. This translates into CSALDRDRTETQYF. The V call is TRBV20-1, the J call TRBJ2-5; 8 bases fit TRBD1. V shed 6 bases, J shed 5 bases, and the junction held 11 bases outside the gene matches. The CDR3 runs 14 residues. Germline V gives CDR1 DFQATT, CDR2 SNEGSKA (reference sequence).

This clonotype has at least ten counts. The gene calls are TRBV6-2 or TRBV6-3 and TRBJ2-2, with D perhaps assigned TRBD1 or TRBD2 (5 bases each). The CDR3 is 13 amino acids. V lost 7 bases and J lost 6, with 12 bases in between. Looked up from germline, CDR1 is MNHEY and CDR2 is SVGEGT. CDR3 bases: TGTGCCAGCATCCGTGAGGGGCCCGGGGAGCTGTTTTTT. As protein: CASIREGPGELFF.

V usage is TRBV20-1 and J usage is TRBJ2-4, with D possibly being TRBD2 (5 bases). Trimming pared 4 bases from V and 0 bases from J, leaving 16 bases between. Germline assignment: CDR1 DFQATT and CDR2 SNEGSKA (reference sequence). The CDR3 is 16 amino acids. The CDR3 DNA follows: TGCAGTGCTACCCTTTCGGACTTCGAAGCCAAAAACATTCAGTACTTC. This encodes CSATLSDFEAKNIQYF.

This clonotype occurred a few times. This sequence joins TRBV20-1 and TRBJ2-1; 12 bases map to TRBD2. With 3 bases clipped from V and 6 bases from J, the junction kept 6 bases outside the gene matches. Looked up from germline, CDR1 is DFQATT and CDR2 is SNEGSKA (reference sequence). CDR3 size: 15 residues. The CDR3 region has the DNA TGCAGTGCTAGTCGGACTAGCGGGGCACCCAATGAGCAGTTCTTC. It yields the protein CSASRTSGAPNEQFF.

This clonotype turned up a few times. The chain has TRBV6-1 and TRBJ1-2; no definite D call. Germline V gene lookup returns CDR1 MNHNS and CDR2 SASEGT. The ends were cut back, 4 bases at V and 4 bases at J, with 13 bases in the middle. This CDR3 has 14 amino acids. The CDR3 DNA reads as TGTGCCAGCAGTGGAGGGTCTTCGGGCTATGGCTACACCTTC. This sequence encodes CASSGGSSGYGYTF.

V is TRBV24-1 and J is TRBJ2-3; D perhaps matches TRBD1 (6 bases). The germline gives CDR1 KGHDR, CDR2 SFDVKD. V dropped 7 bases and J dropped 12 bases, with 13 bases sitting between them. The CDR3 totals 11 residues. CDR3 DNA: TGTGCCACCAGCCAAGGGGACAAACAGTATTTT. It encodes CATSQGDKQYF.

This clonotype was seen at least ten times. V and J are TRBV2 and TRBJ2-7; D is ambiguous. This CDR3 has 16 amino acids. Germline CDR1 is SNHLY and CDR2 is FYNNEI. Trimming took 5 bases from V and 2 from J, leaving 19 bases between them. CDR3 nucleotides: TGTGCCAGCAGTTTTTCCCCTCTAGGCGGAGCCTACGAGCAGTACTTC. Translating it yields CASSFSPLGGAYEQYF.

The rearrangement links TRBV6-2 or TRBV6-3 to TRBJ1-5; D gene ambiguous. Germline CDR1 and CDR2: MNHEY and SVGEGT. Between the trimmed V and J ends, which lost 6 bases and 6 bases, there was a span of 9 bases. The CDR3 has 12 residues. The CDR3 DNA reads as TGTGCCAGCAGGGAGACGCGTCAGCCCCAGCATTTT. Its translation is CASRETRQPQHF.

Regarding this clonotype: A much larger clone sits a single nucleotide away, making a read error possible. The chain is built from TRBV6-1 and TRBJ1-2, with D possibly matching TRBD1 (6 bases). CDR1 is MNHNS and CDR2 is SASEGT in the germline V gene. The CDR3 is 12 residues long. Here the CDR3 DNA reads TGTGCCGGCAGTGACAGGAACTATGGCTACACCTTC. Protein product: CAGSDRNYGYTF.

This clonotype was counted many times. The chain combines TRBV11-2 with TRBJ1-4; D may be TRBD1 (5 bases). The length of the CDR3 is 14 residues. The ends were cut back, 5 bases at V and 8 bases at J, with 15 bases in the middle. CDR1 is SGHAT, CDR2 FQNNGV, per germline. The CDR3 region has the DNA TGTGCCAGCAGCGCGCAGGGTCTGGGCGAAAAACTGTTTTTT. Its translation is CASSAQGLGEKLFF.

The rearrangement uses TRBV14 and TRBJ2-1, with 8 bases identical to TRBD1. Gene TRBJ2-7 matches the end of the DNA better, so the J call may be wrong. CDR1 and CDR2 from the germline V gene are SGHDN and FVKESK. The CDR3 is 17 amino acids. The CDR3 is CAPPCLRGDRNYNEQYF. DNA of the CDR3: TGTGCCCCTCCATGCCTTCGCGGGGACAGGAACTACAATGAGCAGTACTTC.

In its sample, this clonotype was seen many times. The genes are TRBV15 and TRBJ2-7, with TRBD2 matching over 7 bases. The germline V gene has CDR1 LNHNV and CDR2 YYDKDF (reference sequence). The V gene end was trimmed by 5 bases and the J gene end by 7 bases; junction bases not matched to a gene: 17. The CDR3 has 16 amino acids. CDR3 in amino acids: CATSYHVGGSLGEQYF. CDR3 nucleotide sequence: TGTGCCACCAGCTACCACGTTGGCGGGAGCCTTGGGGAGCAGTACTTC.

This clonotype has ten or more counts. The chain recombines TRBV11-2 with TRBJ2-1; 10 bases are shared with TRBD2. The CDR3 runs 16 residues. CDR1 and CDR2 from the germline V gene are SGHAT and FQNNGV. V was pared by 1 base and J by 8 bases, with 8 bases of the junction left unmatched. The CDR3 DNA reads TGTGCCAGCAGCTTAGTTCCTAGCGGGAGTACGGATGAGCAGTTCTTC. Amino acid sequence: CASSLVPSGSTDEQFF.

This clonotype has only a few counts. This chain uses TRBV20-1 with TRBJ1-6; TRBD1 matches at 7 bases. The CDR3 runs 13 residues. Trimming cost V 5 bases and J 10 bases; bases outside gene matches: 8. The germline gives CDR1 DFQATT, CDR2 SNEGSKA (reference sequence). CDR3 region: CSAGTGVGSPLHF. The CDR3 nucleotides are TGCAGTGCTGGAACAGGGGTAGGGTCACCCCTCCACTTT.

This clonotype was seen just once. This chain uses TRBV20-1 with TRBJ2-7, with TRBD2 matching 13 bases. This CDR3 region has 14 residues. CDR1 and CDR2 (germline): DFQATT, SNEGSKA (reference sequence). The V and J ends lost 4 bases and 6 bases, in that order; junction bases with no gene match: 6. As DNA, the CDR3 is TGCAGTGCTACCCGGACTAGCGGGAGCTCCGAGCAGTACTTC. This translates into CSATRTSGSSEQYF.

This clonotype was found a few times. The V and J genes are TRBV29-1 and TRBJ1-4; the match to TRBD1 covers 10 bases. Trimming at V came to 0 bases and at J to 6 bases, leaving 4 bases not matched to a gene. The length of the CDR3 is 15 residues. From germline, CDR1 is SQVTM and CDR2 ANQGSEA. CDR3 DNA: TGCAGCGTTGAAGAGCGACAGGGGGCTTATGAAAAACTGTTTTTT. Amino acid sequence: CSVEERQGAYEKLFF.

The chain joins TRBV24-1 to TRBJ2-7, with 8 bases fitting TRBD2. V lost 3 bases and J lost 6; bases outside the gene matches: 15. CDR3 length equals 17 residues. The germline V gene encodes CDR1 KGHDR and CDR2 SFDVKD. DNA of the CDR3: TGTGCCACCAGTGATCCCCCTCGGGAAGCGGGGGAGATCGAGCAGTACTTC. It translates to CATSDPPREAGEIEQYF.

This clonotype was observed at least ten times. The chain recombines TRBV5-1 with TRBJ2-3; the match to TRBD1 covers 8 bases. After removal of 4 bases from V and 2 bases from J, the junction contained 21 bases not matched to a gene. The germline V gene has CDR1 SGHRS and CDR2 YFSETQ. This CDR3 comprises 20 residues. The DNA for the CDR3 is TGCGCCAGCAGCCGTAGCGGCCCCGGGACAGGCTCAGTCTCCACAGATACGCAGTATTTT. This translates into CASSRSGPGTGSVSTDTQYF.

This clonotype was seen many times. V is TRBV2 and J is TRBJ2-5, with TRBD1 as a possible D gene (6 bases). The germline V gene encodes CDR1 SNHLY and CDR2 FYNNEI. Trimming took off 8 bases at V and 2 bases at J, with 9 bases between the two ends. This CDR3 comprises 12 residues. The CDR3: CASRQGQETQYF. In DNA, the CDR3 is TGTGCCAGCCGGCAGGGGCAAGAGACCCAGTACTTC.

This clonotype was observed at least ten times. J is TRBJ2-7 and V is TRBV20-1, with 9 positions matching TRBD1. CDR3 length: 16 amino acids. Trimming cost V 5 bases and J 3 bases; bases outside gene matches: 14. CDR1 DFQATT and CDR2 SNEGSKA come from the germline V gene (reference sequence). CDR3 residues: CSALRAGQGSGYEQYF. CDR3 coding DNA: TGCAGTGCTCTACGGGCGGGACAGGGTTCGGGCTACGAGCAGTACTTC.

To note about this clonotype: A read error may produce the germline difference seen at one junction end. CDR3 bases: TGTGCCAGCAGTTACTCGGGGTCAACTAGCGGAGCCTACAATGAGCAATTCTTC. It yields the protein CASSYSGSTSGAYNEQFF. The chain uses TRBV6-2 or TRBV6-3 and TRBJ2-1; 8 bases fit TRBD2. CDR1 and CDR2 from the germline V gene are MNHEY and SVGEGT. CDR3 length: 18 amino acids.

The chain couples TRBV29-1 to TRBJ2-2, with 7 positions matching TRBD2. Unmatched junction bases numbered 4, after V lost 4 bases and J lost 2 bases. This CDR3 region has 14 residues. Germline V gene data show CDR1 as SQVTM and CDR2 as ANQGSEA. CDR3 loop: CSVGLADNTGELFF. CDR3 coding DNA: TGCAGCGTTGGGCTAGCGGATAACACCGGGGAGCTGTTTTTT.

The sample holds many counts of this clonotype. The chain joins TRBV11-2 to TRBJ2-2; 7 nucleotides line up with TRBD1. After removal of 5 bases from V and 4 bases from J, the junction contained 13 bases not matched to a gene. Germline CDR1 reads SGHAT; CDR2 reads FQNNGV. The CDR3 totals 17 residues. CDR3 region: CASSNRGPRTTTGELFF. The CDR3 DNA reads TGTGCCAGCAGCAATAGGGGGCCCAGAACTACCACCGGGGAGCTGTTTTTT. The full variable domain, with the rest looked up from reference TRBV11-2 and TRBJ2-2, is EAGVAQSPRYKIIEKRQSVAFWCNPISGHATLYWYQQILGQGPKLLIQFQNNGVVDDSQLPKDRFSAERLKGVDSTLKIQPAKLEDSAVYLCASSNRGPRTTTGELFFGEGSRLTVL.

This clonotype was counted at least ten times. The chain carries TRBV20-1 and TRBJ1-5, with 8 bases that match TRBD1. Germline loops: CDR1 DFQATT, CDR2 SNEGSKA (reference sequence). J was trimmed by 4 bases and V by 7 bases; bases with no gene match: 3. The CDR3 spans 12 residues. CDR3 nucleotide sequence: TGCAGTGTACGACAGGGGAATCAGCCCCAGCATTTT. As protein: CSVRQGNQPQHF.

The sample holds many counts of this clonotype. The chain links TRBV20-1 to TRBJ2-7; D tentatively fits TRBD1 or TRBD2 (5 bases each). V gave up 7 bases and J gave up 1 base, with 11 bases separating them. The CDR3 length is 12 residues. Looked up from germline, CDR1 is DFQATT and CDR2 is SNEGSKA (reference sequence). The CDR3 DNA reads as TGCAGTGTGGTGAGGGGTTCCTACGAGCAGTACTTC. It translates to CSVVRGSYEQYF.

This clonotype was counted ten times or more. The gene calls are TRBV20-1 and TRBJ1-6; possibly TRBD1 for D (6 bases). This CDR3 is built from 16 residues. Trimming shortened V by 1 base and J by 4 bases, and 14 bases separated the two germline ends. CDR1 DFQATT and CDR2 SNEGSKA come from the germline V gene (reference sequence). CDR3 residues: CSARAGGERYNSPLHF. The CDR3 DNA sequence: TGCAGTGCTAGAGCTGGGGGCGAACGTTATAATTCACCCCTCCACTTT.